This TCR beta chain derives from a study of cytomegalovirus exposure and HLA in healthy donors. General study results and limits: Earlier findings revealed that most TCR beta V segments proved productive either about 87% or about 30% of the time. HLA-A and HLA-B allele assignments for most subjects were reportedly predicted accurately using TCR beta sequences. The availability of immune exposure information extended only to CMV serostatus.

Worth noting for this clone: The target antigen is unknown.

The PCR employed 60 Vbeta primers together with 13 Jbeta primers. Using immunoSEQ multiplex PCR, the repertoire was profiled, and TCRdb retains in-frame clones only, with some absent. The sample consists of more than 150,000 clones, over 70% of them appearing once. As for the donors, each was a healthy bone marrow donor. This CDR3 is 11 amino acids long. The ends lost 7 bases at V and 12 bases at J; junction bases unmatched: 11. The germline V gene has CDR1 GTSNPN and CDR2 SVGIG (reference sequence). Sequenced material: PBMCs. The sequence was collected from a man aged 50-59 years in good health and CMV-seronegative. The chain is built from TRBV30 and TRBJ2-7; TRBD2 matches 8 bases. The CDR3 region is CASWTAGGPYF. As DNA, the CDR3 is TGTGCCTCCTGGACGGCGGGGGGTCCGTACTTC. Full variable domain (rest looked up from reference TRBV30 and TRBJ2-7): SQTIHQWPATLVQPVGSPLSLECTVEGTSNPNLYWYRQAAGRGLQLLFYSVGIGQISSEVPQNLSASRPQDRQFILSSKKLLLSDSGFYLCASWTAGGPYFGPGTRLTVT.